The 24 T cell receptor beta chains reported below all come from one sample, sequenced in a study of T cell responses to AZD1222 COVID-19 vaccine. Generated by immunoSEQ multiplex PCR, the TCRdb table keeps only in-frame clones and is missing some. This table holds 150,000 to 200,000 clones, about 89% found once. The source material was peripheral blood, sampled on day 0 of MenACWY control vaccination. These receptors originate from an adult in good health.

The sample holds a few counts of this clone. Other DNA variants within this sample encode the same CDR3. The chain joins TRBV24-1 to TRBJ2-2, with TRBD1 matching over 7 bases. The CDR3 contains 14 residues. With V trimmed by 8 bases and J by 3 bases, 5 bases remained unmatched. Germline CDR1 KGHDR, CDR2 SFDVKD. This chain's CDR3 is CATKRGQDTGELFF. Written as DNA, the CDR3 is TGTGCCACCAAGAGGGGGCAGGACACCGGGGAGCTGTTTTTT.

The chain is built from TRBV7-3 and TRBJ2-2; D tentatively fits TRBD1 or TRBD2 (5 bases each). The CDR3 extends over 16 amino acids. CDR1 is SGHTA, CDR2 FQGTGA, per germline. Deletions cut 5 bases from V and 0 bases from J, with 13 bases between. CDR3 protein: CASSPAVGANTGELFF. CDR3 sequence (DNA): TGTGCCAGCAGCCCCGCCGTGGGGGCGAACACCGGGGAGCTGTTTTTT.

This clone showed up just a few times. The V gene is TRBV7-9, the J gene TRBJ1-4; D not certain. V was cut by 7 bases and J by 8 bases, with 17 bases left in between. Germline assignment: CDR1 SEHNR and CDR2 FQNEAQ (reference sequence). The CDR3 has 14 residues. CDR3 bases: TGTGCCAGCACCCCGCCGGTGCCTGGGGAAAAACTGTTTTTT. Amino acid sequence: CASTPPVPGEKLFF.

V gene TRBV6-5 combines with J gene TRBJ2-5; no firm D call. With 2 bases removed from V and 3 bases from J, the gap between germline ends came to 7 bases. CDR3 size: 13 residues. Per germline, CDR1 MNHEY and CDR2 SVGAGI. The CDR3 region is CASSYVGKETQYF. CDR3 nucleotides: TGTGCCAGCAGTTACGTGGGGAAAGAGACCCAGTACTTC.

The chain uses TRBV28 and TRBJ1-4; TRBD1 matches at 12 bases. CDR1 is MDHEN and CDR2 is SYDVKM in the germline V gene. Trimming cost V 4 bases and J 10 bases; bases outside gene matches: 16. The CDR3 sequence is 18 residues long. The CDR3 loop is CASSSSGQGAFGRGKLFF. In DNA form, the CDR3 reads TGTGCCAGCAGTTCCTCGGGACAGGGGGCATTTGGTCGGGGAAAACTGTTTTTT.

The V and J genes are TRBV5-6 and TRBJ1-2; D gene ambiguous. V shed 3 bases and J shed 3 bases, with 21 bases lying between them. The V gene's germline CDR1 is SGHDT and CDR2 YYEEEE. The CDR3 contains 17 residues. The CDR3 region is CASSSGRAGWRDYGYTF. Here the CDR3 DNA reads TGTGCCAGCAGCTCCGGACGGGCTGGATGGCGGGACTATGGCTACACCTTC.

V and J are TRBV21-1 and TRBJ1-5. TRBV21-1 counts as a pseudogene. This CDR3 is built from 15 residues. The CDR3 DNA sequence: TGTGCCAGCAGCACCCCCAGGGACCACAATCAGCCCCAGCATTTT. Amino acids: CASSTPRDHNQPQHF.

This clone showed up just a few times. The CDR3 protein is CAIRLTNSYEQYF. For the CDR3, the DNA is TGTGCCATCAGGCTGACTAACTCCTACGAGCAGTACTTC. This sequence joins TRBV10-3 and TRBJ2-7, with TRBD2 as a possible D gene (5 bases). CDR3 length: 13 residues. Germline-derived CDR1 and CDR2 are ENHRY and SYGVKD. V dropped 6 bases and J dropped 0 bases, with 9 bases sitting between them.

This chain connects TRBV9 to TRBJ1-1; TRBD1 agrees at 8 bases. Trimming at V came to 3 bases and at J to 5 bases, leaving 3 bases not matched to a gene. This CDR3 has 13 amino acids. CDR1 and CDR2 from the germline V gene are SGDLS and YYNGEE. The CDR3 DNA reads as TGTGCCAGCAGCGGGAGGACAGGGACTGAAGCTTTCTTT. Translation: CASSGRTGTEAFF.

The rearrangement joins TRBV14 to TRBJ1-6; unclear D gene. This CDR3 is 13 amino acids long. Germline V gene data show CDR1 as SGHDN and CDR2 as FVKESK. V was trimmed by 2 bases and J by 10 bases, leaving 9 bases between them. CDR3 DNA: TGTGCCAGCAGCCAATTTATTGCCTCACCCCTCCACTTT. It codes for CASSQFIASPLHF.

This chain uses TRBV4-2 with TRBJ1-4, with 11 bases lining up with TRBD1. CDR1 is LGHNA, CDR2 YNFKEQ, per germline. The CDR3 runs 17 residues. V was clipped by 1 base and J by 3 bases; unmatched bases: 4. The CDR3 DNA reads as TGTGCCAGCAGCCAAGCGGGACAGGGGGACGCTAATGAAAAACTGTTTTTT. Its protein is CASSQAGQGDANEKLFF.

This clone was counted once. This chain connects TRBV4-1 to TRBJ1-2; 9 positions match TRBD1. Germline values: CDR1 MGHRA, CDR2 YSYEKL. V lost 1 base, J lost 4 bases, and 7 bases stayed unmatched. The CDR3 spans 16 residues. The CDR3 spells CASSQVPGQGSYGYTF. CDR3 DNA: TGCGCCAGCAGCCAAGTCCCGGGACAGGGTAGCTATGGCTACACCTTC.

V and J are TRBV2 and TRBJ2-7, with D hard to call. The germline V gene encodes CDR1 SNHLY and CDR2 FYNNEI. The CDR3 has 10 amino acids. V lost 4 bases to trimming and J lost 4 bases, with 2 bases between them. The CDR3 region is CASSVYEQYF. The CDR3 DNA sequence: TGTGCCAGCAGTGTTTACGAGCAGTACTTC.

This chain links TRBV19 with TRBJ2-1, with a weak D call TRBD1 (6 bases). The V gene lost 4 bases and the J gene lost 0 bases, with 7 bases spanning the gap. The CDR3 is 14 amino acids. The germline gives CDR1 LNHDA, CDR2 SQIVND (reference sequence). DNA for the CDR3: TGTGCCAGTAGTAACAGGGTCTCCTACAATGAGCAGTTCTTC. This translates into CASSNRVSYNEQFF.

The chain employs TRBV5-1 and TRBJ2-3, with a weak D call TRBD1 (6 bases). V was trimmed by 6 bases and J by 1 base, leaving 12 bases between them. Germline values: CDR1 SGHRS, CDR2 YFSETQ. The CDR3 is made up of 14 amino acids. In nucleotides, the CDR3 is TGCGCCAGCAATGAGCAGGGGCGCACAGATACGCAGTATTTT. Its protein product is CASNEQGRTDTQYF.

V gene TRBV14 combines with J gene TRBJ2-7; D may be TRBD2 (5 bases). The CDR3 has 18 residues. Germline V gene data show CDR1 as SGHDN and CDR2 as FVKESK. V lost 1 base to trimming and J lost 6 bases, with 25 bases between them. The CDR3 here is CASSQGIFGVTTRSEQYF. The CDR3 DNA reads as TGTGCCAGCAGCCAAGGGATCTTCGGGGTCACCACCCGCTCCGAGCAGTACTTC.

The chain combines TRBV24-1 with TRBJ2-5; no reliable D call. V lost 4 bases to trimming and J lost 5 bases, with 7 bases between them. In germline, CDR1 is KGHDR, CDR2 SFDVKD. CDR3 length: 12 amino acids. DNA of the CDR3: TGTGCCACCAGTGACACCCTGGAGACCCAGTACTTC. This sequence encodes CATSDTLETQYF.

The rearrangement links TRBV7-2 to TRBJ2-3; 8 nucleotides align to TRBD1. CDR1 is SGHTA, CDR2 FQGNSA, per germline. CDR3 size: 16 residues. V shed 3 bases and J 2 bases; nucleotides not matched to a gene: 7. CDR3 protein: CASSFGQGRSTDTQYF. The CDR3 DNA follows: TGTGCCAGCAGCTTCGGACAGGGAAGGTCCACAGATACGCAGTATTTT.

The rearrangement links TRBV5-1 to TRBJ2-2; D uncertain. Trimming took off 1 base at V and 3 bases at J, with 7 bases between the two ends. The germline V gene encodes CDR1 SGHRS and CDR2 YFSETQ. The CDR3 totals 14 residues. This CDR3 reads CASSLNAYTGELFF. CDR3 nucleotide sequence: TGCGCCAGCAGCTTGAACGCTTACACCGGGGAGCTGTTTTTT.

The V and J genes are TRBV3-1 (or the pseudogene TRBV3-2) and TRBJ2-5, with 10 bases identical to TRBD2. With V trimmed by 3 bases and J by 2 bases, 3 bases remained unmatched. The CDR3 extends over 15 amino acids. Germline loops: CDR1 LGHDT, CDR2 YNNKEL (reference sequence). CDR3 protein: CASSHLLAGQETQYF. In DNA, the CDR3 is TGTGCCAGCAGCCACTTACTAGCGGGACAAGAGACCCAGTACTTC.

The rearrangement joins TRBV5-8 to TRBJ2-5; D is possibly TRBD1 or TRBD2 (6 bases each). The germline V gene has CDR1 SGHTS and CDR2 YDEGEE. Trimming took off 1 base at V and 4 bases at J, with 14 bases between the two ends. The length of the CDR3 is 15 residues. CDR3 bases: TGTGCCAGCAGCTTGATGGGGGGCCGTGGAGAGACCCAGTACTTC. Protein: CASSLMGGRGETQYF.

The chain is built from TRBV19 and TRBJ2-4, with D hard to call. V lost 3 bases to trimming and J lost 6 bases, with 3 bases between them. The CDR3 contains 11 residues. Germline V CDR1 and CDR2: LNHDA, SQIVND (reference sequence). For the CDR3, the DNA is TGTGCCAGTAGTATTTCAAACATTCAGTACTTC. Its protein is CASSISNIQYF.

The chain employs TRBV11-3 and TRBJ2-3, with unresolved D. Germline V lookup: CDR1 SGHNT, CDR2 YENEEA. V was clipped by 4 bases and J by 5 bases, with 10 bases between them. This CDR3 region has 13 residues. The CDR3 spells CASSSRTGDTQYF. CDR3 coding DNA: TGTGCCAGCAGCTCGAGGACGGGAGATACGCAGTATTTT. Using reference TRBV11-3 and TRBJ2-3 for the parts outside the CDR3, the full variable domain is EAGVVQSPRYKIIEKKQPVAFWCNPISGHNTLYWYLQNLGQGPELLIRYENEEAVDDSQLPKDRFSAERLKGVDSTLKIQPAELGDSAVYLCASSSRTGDTQYFGPGTRLTVL.

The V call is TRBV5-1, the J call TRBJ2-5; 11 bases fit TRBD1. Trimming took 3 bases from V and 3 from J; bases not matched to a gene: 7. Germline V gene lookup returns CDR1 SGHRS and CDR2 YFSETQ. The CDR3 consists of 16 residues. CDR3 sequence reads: CASSSGQGAFEETQYF. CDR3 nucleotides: TGCGCCAGCAGCTCCGGACAGGGGGCGTTTGAAGAGACCCAGTACTTC.